The clone carrying this TCR beta chain showed up just once. The data were taken from a study of T-cell reconstitution after alpha-beta-depleted transplantation in children. For TCRbeta, the library was prepared with unique molecular identifiers. TCRdb recomputed calls from the PCR reads with MiXCR, one row per CDR3 protein. The sample yields some 830,000 distinct CDR3 sequences, roughly 15% seen once. J was trimmed by 7 bases and V by 3 bases; bases with no gene match: 8. Germline V gene data show CDR1 as SGDLS and CDR2 as YYNGEE. The CDR3 has 17 amino acids. The origin of this receptor is a male patient younger than 18 who had a stem cell transplant for acute lymphoblastic leukemia, so the T cells may come from the graft donor. V usage is TRBV9 and J usage is TRBJ2-3, with TRBD2 matching over 16 bases. The input for sequencing was PBMCs, mostly from graft donor cells, taken 360 days after TCRalphabeta/CD19-depleted stem cell transplant. The CDR3 DNA sequence: TGTGCCAGCAGCGGTCCCGGGACTAGCGGGAGGGGATATACGCAGTATTTT. It yields the protein CASSGPGTSGRGYTQYF.